This note documents a single T cell receptor beta chain sequence. Antigen specificity is unknown. The protocol was immunoSEQ multiplex PCR, while the TCRdb copy is restricted to in-frame clones and leaves out a portion. Of 850,000 to 1,100,000 clones listed, approximately 77% are singletons. This sample is part of a study of shared clonotypes between healthy human individuals. Overall study: Per donor, CD8 memory used one plate, CD8 naive used two, CD4 memory used three and CD4 naive used three. Study-wide results and caveats: Clonotype sharing among donors, it was expected, would be affected by sequencing depth.

Material: memory CD4+ T cells from PBMCs. The subset here: CD45RA-negative fraction. The source is a man between 18 and 29 years old in good health. Some clones in this sample may be carry-over from other donors' samples.

The CDR3: CASSPKPGTVVQETQYF. CDR3 DNA sequence: TGTGCCAGCAGCCCAAAGCCGGGGACGGTAGTGCAAGAGACCCAGTACTTC. The V call is TRBV11-2, the J call TRBJ2-5, with D possibly called TRBD1 or TRBD2 (5 bases each). CDR3 length: 17 amino acids. The germline V and J ends were trimmed by 5 bases and 2 bases, with 21 bases remaining between them. Germline V gene data show CDR1 as SGHAT and CDR2 as FQNNGV.